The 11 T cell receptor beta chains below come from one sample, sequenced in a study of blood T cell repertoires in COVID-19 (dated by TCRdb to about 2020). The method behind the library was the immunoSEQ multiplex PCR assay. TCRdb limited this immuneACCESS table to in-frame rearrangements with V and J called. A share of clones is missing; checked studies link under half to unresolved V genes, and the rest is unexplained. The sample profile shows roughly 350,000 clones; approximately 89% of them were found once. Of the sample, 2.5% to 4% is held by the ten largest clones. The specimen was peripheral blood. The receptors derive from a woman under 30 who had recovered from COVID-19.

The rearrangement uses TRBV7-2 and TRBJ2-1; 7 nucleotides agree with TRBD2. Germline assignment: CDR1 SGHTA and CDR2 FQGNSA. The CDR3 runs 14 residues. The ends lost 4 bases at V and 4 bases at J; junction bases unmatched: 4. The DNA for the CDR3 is TGTGCCAGCAGCTCTAGCGGACCTTACAATGAGCAGTTCTTC. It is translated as CASSSSGPYNEQFF. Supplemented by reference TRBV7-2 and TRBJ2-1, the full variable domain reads GAGVSQSPSNKVTEKGKDVELRCDPISGHTALYWYRQSLGQGLEFLIYFQGNSAPDKSGLPSDRFSAERTGGSVSTLTIQRTQQEDSAVYLCASSSSGPYNEQFFGPGTRLTVL.

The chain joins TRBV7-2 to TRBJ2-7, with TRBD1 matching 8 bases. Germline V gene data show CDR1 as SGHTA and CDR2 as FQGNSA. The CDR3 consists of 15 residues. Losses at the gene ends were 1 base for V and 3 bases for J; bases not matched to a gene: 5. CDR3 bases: TGTGCCAGCAGCTTAGGGTGGACAGGGTTCTACGAGCAGTACGTC. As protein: CASSLGWTGFYEQYV.

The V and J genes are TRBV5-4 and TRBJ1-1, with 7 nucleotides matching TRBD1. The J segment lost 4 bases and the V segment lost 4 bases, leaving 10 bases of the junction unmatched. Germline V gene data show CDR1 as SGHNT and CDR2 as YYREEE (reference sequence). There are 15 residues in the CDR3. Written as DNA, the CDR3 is TGTGCCAGCAGCCCTAACCAGGGGGTAGGCACTGAAGCTTTCTTT. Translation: CASSPNQGVGTEAFF.

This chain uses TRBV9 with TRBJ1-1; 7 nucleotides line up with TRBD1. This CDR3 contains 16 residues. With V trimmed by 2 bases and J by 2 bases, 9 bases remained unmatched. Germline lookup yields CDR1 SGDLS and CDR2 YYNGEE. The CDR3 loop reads CASSVEGQRYNTEAFF. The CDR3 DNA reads TGTGCCAGCAGCGTGGAGGGACAGCGGTACAACACTGAAGCTTTCTTT. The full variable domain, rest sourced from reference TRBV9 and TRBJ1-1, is DSGVTQTPKHLITATGQRVTLRCSPRSGDLSVYWYQQSLDQGLQFLIQYYNGEERAKGNILERFSAQQFPDLHSELNLSSLELGDSALYFCASSVEGQRYNTEAFFGQGTRLTVV.

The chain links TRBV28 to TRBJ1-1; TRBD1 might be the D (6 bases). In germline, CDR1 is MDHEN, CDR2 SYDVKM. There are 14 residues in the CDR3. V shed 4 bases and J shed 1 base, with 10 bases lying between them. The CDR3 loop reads CASSSPGQNTEAFF. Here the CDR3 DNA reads TGTGCCAGCAGTTCCCCGGGACAGAACACTGAAGCTTTCTTT.

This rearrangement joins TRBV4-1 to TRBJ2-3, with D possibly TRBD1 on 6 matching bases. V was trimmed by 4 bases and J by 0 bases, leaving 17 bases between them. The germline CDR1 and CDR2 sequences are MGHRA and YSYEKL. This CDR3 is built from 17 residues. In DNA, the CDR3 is TGCGCCAGCAGCCTTACCTTACAGGGTCCTAGCACAGATACGCAGTATTTT. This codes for CASSLTLQGPSTDTQYF.

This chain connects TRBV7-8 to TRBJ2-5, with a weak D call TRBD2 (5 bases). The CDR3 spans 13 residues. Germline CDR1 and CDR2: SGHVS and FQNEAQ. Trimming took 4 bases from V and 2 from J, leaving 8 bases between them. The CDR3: CASSSDLQETQYF. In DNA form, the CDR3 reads TGTGCCAGCAGCTCGGACTTACAAGAGACCCAGTACTTC.

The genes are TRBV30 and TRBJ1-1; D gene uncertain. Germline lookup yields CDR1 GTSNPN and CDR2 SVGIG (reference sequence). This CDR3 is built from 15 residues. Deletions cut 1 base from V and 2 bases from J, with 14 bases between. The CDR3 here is CAWSDPRGANTEAFF. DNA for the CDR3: TGTGCCTGGAGTGACCCTCGGGGTGCCAACACTGAAGCTTTCTTT.

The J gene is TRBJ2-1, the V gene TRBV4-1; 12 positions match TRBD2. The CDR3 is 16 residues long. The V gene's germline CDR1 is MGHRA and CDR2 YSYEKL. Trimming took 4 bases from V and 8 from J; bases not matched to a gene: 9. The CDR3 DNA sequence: TGCGCCAGCAGCCCGCCCCCTCTAGCGGGAGGGGATGAGCAGTTCTTC. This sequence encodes CASSPPPLAGGDEQFF.

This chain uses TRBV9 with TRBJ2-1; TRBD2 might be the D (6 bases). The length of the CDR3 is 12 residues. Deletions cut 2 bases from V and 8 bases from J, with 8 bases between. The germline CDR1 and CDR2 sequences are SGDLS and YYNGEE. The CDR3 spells CASSVTRDEQFF. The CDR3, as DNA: TGTGCCAGCAGCGTGACTAGAGATGAGCAGTTCTTC.

The CDR3 here is CASSYSITGAGYTF. The CDR3 nucleotides read TGTGCCAGCAGTTACTCGATTACAGGGGCCGGCTACACCTTC. The genes are TRBV6-5 and TRBJ1-2; 7 nucleotides line up with TRBD1. The germline V gene has CDR1 MNHEY and CDR2 SVGAGI. V was pared by 0 bases and J by 8 bases, with 6 bases of the junction left unmatched. The CDR3 contains 14 residues.